This entry lists 15 T cell receptor beta chains sequenced from one sample in a study of shared clonotypes between healthy human individuals. Generated by immunoSEQ multiplex PCR, the TCRdb table keeps only in-frame clones and is missing some. The repertoire consists of roughly 1 million clones, with around 82% occurring once and the leading ten covering 0.5% to 0.6%. Sequences were obtained from memory CD4+ T cells from PBMCs. Subset given: CD45RA-negative fraction. The receptors were sampled from a man in his late teens or twenties in good health. Some clones in this sample may be carry-over from other donors' samples.

J is TRBJ2-2 and V is TRBV2; 8 bases align to TRBD2. CDR1 and CDR2 from the germline V gene are SNHLY and FYNNEI. J was trimmed by 5 bases and V by 4 bases; bases with no gene match: 6. This CDR3 contains 15 residues. The CDR3 DNA follows: TGTGCCAGCAGTGGGGCTAGCGGGTCTACCGGGGAGCTGTTTTTT. It translates to CASSGASGSTGELFF.

This chain links TRBV6-5 with TRBJ2-7; the D gene is possibly TRBD1 (6 bases). Germline loops: CDR1 MNHEY, CDR2 SVGAGI. The ends were cut back, 0 bases at V and 2 bases at J, with 11 bases in the middle. The CDR3 is 15 amino acids. The CDR3 region is CASSYSWTETYEQYF. CDR3 bases: TGTGCCAGCAGTTACTCCTGGACAGAGACCTACGAGCAGTACTTC.

This clone was seen a few times. This chain connects TRBV28 to TRBJ1-3; TRBD1 aligns across 8 bases. V dropped 5 bases and J dropped 4; count of bases not matched to a gene: 10. Germline assignment: CDR1 MDHEN and CDR2 SYDVKM. The CDR3 sequence is 16 residues long. CDR3 DNA sequence: TGTGCCAGCAGTCTCCGGACAGGGATGTCAGGAAACACCATATATTTT. Translating it yields CASSLRTGMSGNTIYF.

A note on this clone: With only one base between it and a far larger clone, this is likely a read error. The V gene is TRBV7-3, the J gene TRBJ1-2; the match to TRBD1 covers 7 bases. Trimming at V came to 3 bases and at J to 6 bases, leaving 4 bases not matched to a gene. CDR1 and CDR2 from the germline V gene are SGHTA and FQGTGA. This CDR3 contains 13 residues. The CDR3 loop reads CASSLTGNDGYTF. CDR3 coding DNA: TGTGCCAGCAGCTTGACAGGGAACGATGGCTACACCTTC. The variable domain in full, completed from reference TRBV7-3 and TRBJ1-2, reads GAGVSQTPSNKVTEKGKYVELRCDPISGHTALYWYRQSLGQGPEFLIYFQGTGAADDSGLPNDRFFAVRPEGSVSTLKIQRTERGDSAVYLCASSLTGNDGYTFGSGTRLTVV.

The chain couples TRBV9 to TRBJ2-1; 9 bases align to TRBD2. Unmatched junction bases numbered 10, after V lost 3 bases and J lost 9 bases. Looked up from germline, CDR1 is SGDLS and CDR2 is YYNGEE. The CDR3 length is 15 residues. The CDR3 coding sequence is TGTGCCAGCAGCGAGTGCTGGCGGGAGGGGTGTGAGCAGTTCTTC. This sequence encodes CASSECWREGCEQFF.

This chain connects TRBV10-1 to TRBJ2-1, with D tentatively TRBD2 (5 bases). V was pared by 6 bases and J by 4 bases, with 16 bases between. This CDR3 is 15 amino acids long. CDR1 is WNHNN and CDR2 is SYGVQD in the germline V gene (reference sequence). This chain's CDR3 is CASSDYGPKYNEQFF. CDR3 DNA sequence: TGCGCCAGCAGCGACTACGGGCCCAAATACAATGAGCAGTTCTTC.

V gene TRBV19 combines with J gene TRBJ2-1; perhaps TRBD2 as D (5 bases). V was trimmed by 3 bases and J by 1 base, leaving 13 bases between them. Germline V lookup: CDR1 LNHDA, CDR2 SQIVND (reference sequence). The CDR3 is 16 amino acids. The DNA for the CDR3 is TGTGCCAGTAGTATGCTAGGAGGTGGATCCTACAATGAGCAGTTCTTC. It specifies CASSMLGGGSYNEQFF.

The chain couples TRBV7-6 to TRBJ2-7, with unresolved D. The CDR3 has 16 amino acids. Germline V gene lookup returns CDR1 SGHVS and CDR2 FNYEAQ. V lost 5 bases and J lost 2, with 19 bases in between. As DNA, the CDR3 is TGTGCCAGCAGCCTATACGGAGATCACCCGCCCTACGAGCAGTACTTC. Translating it yields CASSLYGDHPPYEQYF.

The chain employs TRBV5-1 and TRBJ2-5, with a weak D call TRBD2 (5 bases). The CDR3 loop spans 15 amino acids. Germline CDR1 SGHRS, CDR2 YFSETQ. The germline V and J ends were trimmed by 4 bases and 4 bases, with 17 bases remaining between them. The CDR3: CASSPAREGGETQYF. The DNA of the CDR3 is TGCGCCAGCAGCCCCGCGAGGGAAGGAGGAGAGACCCAGTACTTC. Variable domain in full (rest from reference TRBV5-1 and TRBJ2-5): KAGVTQTPRYLIKTRGQQVTLSCSPISGHRSVSWYQQTPGQGLQFLFEYFSETQRNKGNFPGRFSGRQFSNSRSEMNVSTLELGDSALYLCASSPAREGGETQYFGPGTRLLVL.

This chain connects TRBV6-1 to TRBJ2-1; perhaps TRBD2 as D (6 bases). Per germline, CDR1 MNHNS and CDR2 SASEGT. This CDR3 has 15 residues. V was cut by 3 bases and J by 8 bases, with 17 bases left in between. The CDR3 DNA reads TGTGCCAGCAGTGATTGGGACTTTCCTTACCATGAGCAGTTCTTC. Its protein is CASSDWDFPYHEQFF.

The chain is built from TRBV6-6 and TRBJ1-6; D is unresolved. The CDR3 has 16 amino acids. The germline V and J ends were trimmed by 7 bases and 0 bases, with 13 bases remaining between them. The germline gives CDR1 MNHNY, CDR2 SVGAGI (reference sequence). The DNA of the CDR3 is TGTGCCAGCAACCACGGGTCGAGCTCCTATAATTCACCCCTCCACTTT. This translates into CASNHGSSSYNSPLHF.

The V and J genes are TRBV5-4 and TRBJ2-1, with D maybe TRBD1 (6 bases). V was pared by 0 bases and J by 1 base, with 8 bases between. Looked up from germline, CDR1 is SGHNT and CDR2 is YYREEE (reference sequence). The CDR3 spans 15 residues. CDR3 in DNA: TGTGCCAGCAGCTTGGAGGGACATTCCTACAATGAGCAGTTCTTC. Translating it yields CASSLEGHSYNEQFF.

The chain couples TRBV19 to TRBJ2-4; no definite D call. CDR1 LNHDA and CDR2 SQIVND come from the germline V gene (reference sequence). The CDR3 is 11 residues long. With 7 bases removed from V and 7 bases from J, the gap between germline ends came to 8 bases. Here the CDR3 reads CASTMANIQYF. The DNA for the CDR3 is TGTGCCAGTACGATGGCCAACATTCAGTACTTC.

The rearrangement joins TRBV28 to TRBJ2-7; the match to TRBD1 covers 8 bases. Per germline, CDR1 MDHEN and CDR2 SYDVKM. J gave up 4 bases and V 7 bases, and 9 bases lay outside the gene matches. The CDR3 runs to 14 residues. The CDR3 bases are TGTGCCAGCACCCAGGGGGCAGGGCGTTACGAGCAGTACTTC. Its translation is CASTQGAGRYEQYF.

V and J are TRBV6-1 and TRBJ1-2; D not certain. The germline V and J ends were trimmed by 1 base and 8 bases, with 14 bases remaining between them. This CDR3 region has 14 residues. CDR1 and CDR2 from the germline V gene are MNHNS and SASEGT. The CDR3 bases are TGTGCCAGCAGTGAAGAGGGCTCCTACTCGGGCTACACCTTC. Its translation: CASSEEGSYSGYTF.